A selection of T cell receptor beta chains follows, all from one sample in a study of T-cell reconstitution after alpha-beta-depleted transplantation in children. TCRdb independently ran MiXCR on the PCR reads; one entry per CDR3 protein. The table has approximately 980,000 distinct CDR3 sequences, less than 30% seen once. The specimen comprised PBMCs, mostly from graft donor cells, sampled 360 days after TCRalphabeta/CD19-depleted stem cell transplant. The receptor source for this set is a boy in the first two years of life who had a stem cell transplant for SCID, so the T cells may come from the graft donor. The CDR3 runs from the conserved cysteine through the conserved F or W. A D gene is named only where the DNA matches it firmly. Size is omitted from some rows. Given values are once, few, many or a class for expanded clones.

>15|TRBJ1-1|.|few|TRBV15
CATSRDGGGITEAFF
TGTGCCACCAGCAGAGATGGAGGGGGGATCACTGAAGCTTTCTTT
>15|TRBJ2-3|.|.|TRBV20-1
CSARGLATLIDTQYF
TGCAGTGCTAGAGGTTTGGCGACATTGATAGATACGCAGTATTTT
>12|TRBJ1-1|.|.|TRBV5-1
CASRVRPGEAFF
TGCGCCAGCAGAGTCCGCCCCGGTGAAGCTTTCTTT
>13|TRBJ2-7|TRBD1|.|TRBV29-1
CSVQTGGSYEQYF
TGCAGCGTCCAAACAGGGGGCTCCTACGAGCAGTACTTC
>17|TRBJ2-3|TRBD2|few|TRBV5-1
CASSLLASGGFLDTQYF
TGCGCCAGCAGCTTATTGGCTAGCGGGGGTTTCCTGGATACGCAGTATTTT
>15|TRBJ1-2|.|few|TRBV9
CASSIRDKSNYGYTF
TGTGCCAGCAGCATCCGGGACAAATCTAACTATGGCTACACCTTC
>13|TRBJ2-5|TRBD2|.|TRBV20-1
CSAPAGGQETQYF
TGCAGTGCTCCAGCGGGGGGACAAGAGACCCAGTACTTC
>14|TRBJ2-5|TRBD1|few|TRBV3-1
CASSLQGIQETQYF
TGTGCCAGCAGCCTACAGGGGATCCAAGAGACCCAGTACTTC
>12|TRBJ2-5|TRBD1|.|TRBV20-1
CSTGQGMGTQYF
TGCAGTACTGGACAGGGCATGGGGACCCAGTACTTC
>17|TRBJ2-2|.|.|TRBV29-1
CSVEDLDSINPPGELFF
TGCAGCGTTGAAGATTTAGATAGCATCAATCCCCCCGGGGAGCTGTTTTTT
>12|TRBJ2-7|.|few|TRBV7-9
CASSLGDREQYF
TGTGCCAGCAGCTTAGGGGACCGGGAGCAGTACTTC
>15|TRBJ2-5|.|once|TRBV28
CASSFGGHREETQYF
TGTGCCAGCAGTTTTGGCGGACACCGAGAAGAGACCCAGTACTTC
>15|TRBJ2-1|TRBD2|few|TRBV20-1
CSAGRTSGGINEQFF
TGCAGTGCTGGTCGGACTAGCGGGGGGATCAATGAGCAGTTCTTC
>14|TRBJ2-7|TRBD2|.|TRBV20-1
CSAPSGGLPYEQYF
TGCAGTGCCCCGAGCGGGGGCCTCCCCTACGAGCAGTACTTC
>15|TRBJ2-5|.|many|TRBV10-3
CAISEDRVRGETQYF
TGTGCCATCAGTGAGGACAGGGTGCGGGGAGAGACCCAGTACTTC
>12|TRBJ2-1|.|.|TRBV6-6
CASRWGTNEQFF
TGTGCCAGCAGGTGGGGAACGAATGAGCAGTTCTTC
>17|TRBJ2-5|TRBD2|.|TRBV27
CASSLGGTSGGKETQYF
TGTGCCAGCAGTTTGGGGGGGACTAGCGGGGGGAAAGAGACCCAGTACTTC